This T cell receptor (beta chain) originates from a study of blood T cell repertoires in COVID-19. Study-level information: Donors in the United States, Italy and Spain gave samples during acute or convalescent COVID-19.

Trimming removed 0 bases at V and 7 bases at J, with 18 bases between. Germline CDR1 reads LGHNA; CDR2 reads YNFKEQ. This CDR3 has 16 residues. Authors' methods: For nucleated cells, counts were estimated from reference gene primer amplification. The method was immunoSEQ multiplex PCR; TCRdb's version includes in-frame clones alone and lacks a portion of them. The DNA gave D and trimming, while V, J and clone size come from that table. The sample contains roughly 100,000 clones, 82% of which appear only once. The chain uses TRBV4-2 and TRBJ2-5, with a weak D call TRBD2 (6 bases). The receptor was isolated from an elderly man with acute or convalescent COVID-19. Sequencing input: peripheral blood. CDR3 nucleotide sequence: TGTGCCAGCAGCCAAGAAACCCAGCGGGCAATCGTGACCCAGTACTTC. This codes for CASSQETQRAIVTQYF.